Sequencing of this T cell receptor beta chain was carried out in a study of blood T cell repertoires in COVID-19. The wider study: Nucleic acid was either cDNA or gDNA, and it came from T cells, B-cell-depleted T cells, or PBMCs.

Only in-frame clones appear in the TCRdb table, and some are missing; sequencing was by immunoSEQ multiplex PCR. This table has around 500,000 clones, 88% appearing once. The germline CDR1 and CDR2 sequences are KGHSH and LQKENI. V was pared by 0 bases and J by 4 bases, with 9 bases between. The CDR3 sequence is 14 residues long. The receptor comes from a woman in her 40s who had recovered from COVID-19. Sequenced: PBMCs or T cells enriched from blood (not recorded which). The chain is built from TRBV18 and TRBJ2-5; no clear D gene. CDR3 region: CASSPPGSGETQYF. The CDR3 DNA reads TGTGCCAGCTCACCACCGGGCAGTGGAGAGACCCAGTACTTC.